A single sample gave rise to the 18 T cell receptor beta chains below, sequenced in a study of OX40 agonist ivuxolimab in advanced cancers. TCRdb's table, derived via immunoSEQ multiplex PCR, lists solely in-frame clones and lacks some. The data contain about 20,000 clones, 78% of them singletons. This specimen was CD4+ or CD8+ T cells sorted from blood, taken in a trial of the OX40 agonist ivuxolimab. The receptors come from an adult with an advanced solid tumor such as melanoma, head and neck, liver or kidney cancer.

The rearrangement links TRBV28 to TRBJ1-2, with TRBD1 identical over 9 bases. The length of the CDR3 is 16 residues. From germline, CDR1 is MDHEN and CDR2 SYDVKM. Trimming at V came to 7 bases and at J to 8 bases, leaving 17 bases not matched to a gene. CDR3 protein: CASTVVGDRALSGYTF. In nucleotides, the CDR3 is TGTGCCAGCACGGTGGTGGGGGACAGGGCGCTATCGGGCTACACCTTC.

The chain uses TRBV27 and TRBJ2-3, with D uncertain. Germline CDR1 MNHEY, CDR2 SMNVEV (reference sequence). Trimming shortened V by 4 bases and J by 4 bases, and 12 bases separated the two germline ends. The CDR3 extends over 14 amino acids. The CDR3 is CASSSFPGADTQYF. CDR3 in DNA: TGTGCCAGCAGTTCTTTCCCAGGAGCAGATACGCAGTATTTT.

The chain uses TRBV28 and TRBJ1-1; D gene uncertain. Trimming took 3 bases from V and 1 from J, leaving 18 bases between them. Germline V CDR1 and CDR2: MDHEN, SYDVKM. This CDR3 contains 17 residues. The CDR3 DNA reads TGTGCCAGCAGTTTGGAGGGAATTAATTGGGCGAACACTGAAGCTTTCTTT. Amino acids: CASSLEGINWANTEAFF.

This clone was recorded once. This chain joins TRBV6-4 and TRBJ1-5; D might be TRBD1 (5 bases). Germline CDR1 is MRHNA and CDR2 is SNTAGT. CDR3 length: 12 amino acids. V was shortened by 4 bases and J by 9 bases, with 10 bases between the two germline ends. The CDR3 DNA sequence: TGTGCCAGCAGTGGGGACCGTCTGCCCCAGCATTTT. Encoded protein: CASSGDRLPQHF.

The CDR3 sequence: CASSQDVSSGAREQFF. The DNA of the CDR3 is TGCGCCAGCAGCCAAGATGTGTCTAGCGGGGCGAGGGAGCAGTTCTTC. The chain combines TRBV4-3 with TRBJ2-1; TRBD2 agrees at 9 bases. CDR1 LGHNA and CDR2 YSLEER come from the germline V gene. The ends lost 0 bases at V and 10 bases at J; junction bases unmatched: 10. This CDR3 spans 16 amino acids.

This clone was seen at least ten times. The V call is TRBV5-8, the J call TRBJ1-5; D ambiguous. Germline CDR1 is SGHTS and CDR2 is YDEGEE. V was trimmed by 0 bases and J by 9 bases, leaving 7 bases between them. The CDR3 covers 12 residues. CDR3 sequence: CASSLGLRPQHF. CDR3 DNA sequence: TGTGCCAGCAGCTTGGGTCTTCGGCCCCAGCATTTT.

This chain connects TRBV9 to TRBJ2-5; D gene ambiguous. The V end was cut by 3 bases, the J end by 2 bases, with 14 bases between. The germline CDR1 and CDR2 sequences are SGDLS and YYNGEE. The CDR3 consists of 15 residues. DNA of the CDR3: TGTGCCAGCAGCGCCGACCCGGGTCAGCAAGAGACCCAGTACTTC. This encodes CASSADPGQQETQYF.

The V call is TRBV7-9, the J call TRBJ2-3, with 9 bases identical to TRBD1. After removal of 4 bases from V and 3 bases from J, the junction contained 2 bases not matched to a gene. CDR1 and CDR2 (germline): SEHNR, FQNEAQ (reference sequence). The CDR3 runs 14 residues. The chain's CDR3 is CASSYGTGTDTQYF. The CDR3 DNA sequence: TGTGCCAGCAGCTATGGGACAGGGACAGATACGCAGTATTTT.

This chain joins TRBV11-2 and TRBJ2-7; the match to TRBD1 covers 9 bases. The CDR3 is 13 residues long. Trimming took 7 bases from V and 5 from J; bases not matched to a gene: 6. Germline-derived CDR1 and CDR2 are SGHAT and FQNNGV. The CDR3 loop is CASNPGQGHEQYF. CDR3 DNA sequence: TGTGCCAGCAACCCGGGACAGGGCCACGAGCAGTACTTC.

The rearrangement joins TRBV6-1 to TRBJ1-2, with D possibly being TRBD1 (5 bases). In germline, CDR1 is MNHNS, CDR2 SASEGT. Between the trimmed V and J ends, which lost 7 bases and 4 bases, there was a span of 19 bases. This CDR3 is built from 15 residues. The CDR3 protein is CASMILGTVGYGYTF. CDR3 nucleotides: TGTGCCAGCATGATACTAGGGACGGTGGGCTATGGCTACACCTTC.

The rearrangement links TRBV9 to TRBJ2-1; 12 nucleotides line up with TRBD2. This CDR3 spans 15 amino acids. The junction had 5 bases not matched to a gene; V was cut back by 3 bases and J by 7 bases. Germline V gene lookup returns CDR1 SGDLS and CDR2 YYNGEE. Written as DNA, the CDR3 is TGTGCCAGCAGCGCTAGCGGGGGGGCGGGTAATGAGCAGTTCTTC. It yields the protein CASSASGGAGNEQFF. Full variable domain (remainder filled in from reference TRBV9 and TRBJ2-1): DSGVTQTPKHLITATGQRVTLRCSPRSGDLSVYWYQQSLDQGLQFLIQYYNGEERAKGNILERFSAQQFPDLHSELNLSSLELGDSALYFCASSASGGAGNEQFFGPGTRLTVL.

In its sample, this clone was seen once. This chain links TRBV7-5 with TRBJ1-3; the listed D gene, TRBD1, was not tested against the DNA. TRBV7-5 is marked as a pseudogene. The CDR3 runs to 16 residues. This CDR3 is CVRSPRQGGTGNTIYF. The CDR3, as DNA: TGTGTCAGAAGCCCACGACAGGGGGGGACTGGAAACACCATATATTTT.

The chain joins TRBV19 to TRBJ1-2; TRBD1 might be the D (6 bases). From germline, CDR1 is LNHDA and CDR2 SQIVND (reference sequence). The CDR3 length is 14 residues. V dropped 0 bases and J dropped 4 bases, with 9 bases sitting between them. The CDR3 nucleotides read TGTGCCAGTAGTATAGAGACAGGCGCCTATGGCTACACCTTC. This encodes CASSIETGAYGYTF.

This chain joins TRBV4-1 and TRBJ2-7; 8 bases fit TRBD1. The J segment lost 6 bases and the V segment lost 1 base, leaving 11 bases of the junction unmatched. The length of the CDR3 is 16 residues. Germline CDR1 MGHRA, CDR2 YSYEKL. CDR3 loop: CASSQVPTGALGEQYF. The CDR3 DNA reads TGCGCCAGCAGCCAAGTTCCGACAGGGGCCCTCGGCGAGCAGTACTTC.

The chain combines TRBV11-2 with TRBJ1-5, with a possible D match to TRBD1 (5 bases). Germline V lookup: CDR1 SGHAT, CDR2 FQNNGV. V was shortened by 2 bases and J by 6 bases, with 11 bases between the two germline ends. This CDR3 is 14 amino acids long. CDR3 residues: CASSLIADSQPQHF. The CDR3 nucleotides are TGTGCCAGCAGCTTAATTGCAGACAGTCAGCCCCAGCATTTT.

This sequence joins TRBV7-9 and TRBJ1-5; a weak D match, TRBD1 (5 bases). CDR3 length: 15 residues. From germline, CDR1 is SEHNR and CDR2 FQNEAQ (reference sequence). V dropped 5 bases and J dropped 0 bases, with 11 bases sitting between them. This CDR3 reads CASSPQGNSNQPQHF. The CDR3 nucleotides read TGTGCCAGCAGCCCCCAGGGAAATAGCAATCAGCCCCAGCATTTT.

The CDR3 spells CASNLVRGNEQFF. As DNA, the CDR3 is TGTGCCAGCAACCTAGTTCGGGGTAATGAGCAGTTCTTC. The rearrangement joins TRBV28 to TRBJ2-1; TRBD2 is a possible D gene (5 bases). V dropped 7 bases and J dropped 7 bases, with 14 bases sitting between them. CDR1 is MDHEN and CDR2 is SYDVKM in the germline V gene. The CDR3 has 13 amino acids.

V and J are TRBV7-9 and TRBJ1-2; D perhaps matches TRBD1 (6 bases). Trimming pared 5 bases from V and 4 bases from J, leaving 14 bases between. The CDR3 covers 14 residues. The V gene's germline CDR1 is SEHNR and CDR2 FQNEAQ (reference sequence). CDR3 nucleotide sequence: TGTGCCAGCAGCACTTCAGGGGCTAGCTATGGCTACACCTTC. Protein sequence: CASSTSGASYGYTF.